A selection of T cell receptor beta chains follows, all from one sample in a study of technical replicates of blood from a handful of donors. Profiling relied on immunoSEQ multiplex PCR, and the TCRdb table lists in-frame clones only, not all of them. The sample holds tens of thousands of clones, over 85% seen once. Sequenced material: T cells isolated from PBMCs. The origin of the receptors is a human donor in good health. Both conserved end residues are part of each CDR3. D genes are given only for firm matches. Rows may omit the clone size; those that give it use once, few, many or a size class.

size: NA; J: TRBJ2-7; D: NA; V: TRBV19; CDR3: CASSFGHPYEQYF; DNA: TGTGCCAGTAGTTTCGGACACCCCTACGAGCAGTACTTC
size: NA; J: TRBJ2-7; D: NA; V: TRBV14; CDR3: CASSQVLLAGEQYF; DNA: TGTGCCAGCAGCCAAGTACTACTAGCTGGCGAGCAGTACTTC
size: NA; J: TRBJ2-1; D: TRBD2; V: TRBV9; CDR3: CASSVGGGPTSSPYNEQFF; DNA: TGTGCCAGCAGCGTAGGCGGGGGGCCAACATCTTCTCCCTACAATGAGCAGTTCTTC
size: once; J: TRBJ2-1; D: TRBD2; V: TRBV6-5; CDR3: CASRSLAGGDEQFF; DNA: TGTGCCAGCAGATCCTTAGCGGGAGGGGATGAGCAGTTCTTC
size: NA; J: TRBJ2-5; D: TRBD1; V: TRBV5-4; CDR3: CASSLEGAGETQYF; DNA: TGTGCCAGCAGCTTGGAGGGGGCAGGGGAGACCCAGTACTTC
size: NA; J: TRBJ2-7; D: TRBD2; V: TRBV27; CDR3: CASYRTSVPYEQYF; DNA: TGTGCCAGCTACCGGACTAGCGTACCCTACGAGCAGTACTTC
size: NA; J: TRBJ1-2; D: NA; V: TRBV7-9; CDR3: CASSLVGRQTNYGYTF; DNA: TGTGCCAGCAGCTTAGTCGGCAGACAAACTAACTATGGCTACACCTTC
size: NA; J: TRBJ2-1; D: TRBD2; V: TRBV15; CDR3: CATSRDRRESYNEQFF; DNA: TGTGCCACCAGCAGAGATAGGCGGGAGTCCTACAATGAGCAGTTCTTC
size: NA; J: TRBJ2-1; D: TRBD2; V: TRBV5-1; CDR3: CASSVLADYNEQFF; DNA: TGCGCCAGCAGCGTCCTAGCGGACTACAATGAGCAGTTCTTC
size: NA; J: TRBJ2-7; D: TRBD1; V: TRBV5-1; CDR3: CASSPEGDRGYEQYF; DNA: TGCGCCAGCAGCCCAGAGGGCGACAGGGGGTACGAGCAGTACTTC
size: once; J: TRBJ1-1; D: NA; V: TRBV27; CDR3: CASSPRGGPNTEAFF; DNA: TGTGCCAGCAGCCCCCGAGGGGGTCCGAACACTGAAGCTTTCTTT
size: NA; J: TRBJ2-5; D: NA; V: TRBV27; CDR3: CASSFIVGEETQYF; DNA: TGTGCCAGCAGTTTTATTGTCGGAGAAGAGACCCAGTACTTC
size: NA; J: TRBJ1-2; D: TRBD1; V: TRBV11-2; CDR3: CASSDSRGGQGRNYGYTF; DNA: TGTGCCAGCAGCGATAGTAGGGGGGGACAGGGCCGTAACTATGGCTACACCTTC
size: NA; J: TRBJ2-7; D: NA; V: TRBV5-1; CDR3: CASSSRDTVYEQYF; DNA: TGCGCCAGCAGCTCCCGGGACACAGTGTACGAGCAGTACTTC
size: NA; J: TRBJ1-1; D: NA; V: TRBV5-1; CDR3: CASSPQTPSAAFF; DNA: TGCGCCAGCAGCCCCCAGACACCCTCCGCGGCTTTCTTT
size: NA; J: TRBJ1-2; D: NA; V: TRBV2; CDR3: CASTENPNYGYTF; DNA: TGTGCCAGCACCGAGAATCCGAACTATGGCTACACCTTC
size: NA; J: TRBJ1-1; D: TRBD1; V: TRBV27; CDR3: CASSTDRGDLNTEAFF; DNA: TGTGCCAGCAGTACCGACAGGGGCGACTTGAACACTGAAGCTTTCTTT